This section outlines one TCR beta chain sequence together with its context. The data originate from a study of blood T cell repertoires in COVID-19. Turning to the study itself: Sources were T cells, B-cell-depleted T cells, or PBMCs; the material itself was cDNA or gDNA.

V lost 3 bases to trimming and J lost 7 bases; unmatched junction nucleotides: 13. Germline-derived CDR1 and CDR2 are MNHNS and SASEGT. This CDR3 region has 16 residues. Libraries were prepared by immunoSEQ multiplex PCR; TCRdb keeps only in-frame clonotypes and omits some of them. The table records 300,000 to 450,000 clones, over 65% of them present only once. This TCR came from a human donor with acute or convalescent COVID-19. The donor label of this sample is uncertain. Source material: peripheral blood. This chain joins TRBV6-1 and TRBJ2-5, with TRBD2 identical over 8 bases. The DNA for the CDR3 is TGTGCCAGCAGTGACCATAGCGGGGTTAGATCTGGGACCCAGTACTTC. Protein: CASSDHSGVRSGTQYF.